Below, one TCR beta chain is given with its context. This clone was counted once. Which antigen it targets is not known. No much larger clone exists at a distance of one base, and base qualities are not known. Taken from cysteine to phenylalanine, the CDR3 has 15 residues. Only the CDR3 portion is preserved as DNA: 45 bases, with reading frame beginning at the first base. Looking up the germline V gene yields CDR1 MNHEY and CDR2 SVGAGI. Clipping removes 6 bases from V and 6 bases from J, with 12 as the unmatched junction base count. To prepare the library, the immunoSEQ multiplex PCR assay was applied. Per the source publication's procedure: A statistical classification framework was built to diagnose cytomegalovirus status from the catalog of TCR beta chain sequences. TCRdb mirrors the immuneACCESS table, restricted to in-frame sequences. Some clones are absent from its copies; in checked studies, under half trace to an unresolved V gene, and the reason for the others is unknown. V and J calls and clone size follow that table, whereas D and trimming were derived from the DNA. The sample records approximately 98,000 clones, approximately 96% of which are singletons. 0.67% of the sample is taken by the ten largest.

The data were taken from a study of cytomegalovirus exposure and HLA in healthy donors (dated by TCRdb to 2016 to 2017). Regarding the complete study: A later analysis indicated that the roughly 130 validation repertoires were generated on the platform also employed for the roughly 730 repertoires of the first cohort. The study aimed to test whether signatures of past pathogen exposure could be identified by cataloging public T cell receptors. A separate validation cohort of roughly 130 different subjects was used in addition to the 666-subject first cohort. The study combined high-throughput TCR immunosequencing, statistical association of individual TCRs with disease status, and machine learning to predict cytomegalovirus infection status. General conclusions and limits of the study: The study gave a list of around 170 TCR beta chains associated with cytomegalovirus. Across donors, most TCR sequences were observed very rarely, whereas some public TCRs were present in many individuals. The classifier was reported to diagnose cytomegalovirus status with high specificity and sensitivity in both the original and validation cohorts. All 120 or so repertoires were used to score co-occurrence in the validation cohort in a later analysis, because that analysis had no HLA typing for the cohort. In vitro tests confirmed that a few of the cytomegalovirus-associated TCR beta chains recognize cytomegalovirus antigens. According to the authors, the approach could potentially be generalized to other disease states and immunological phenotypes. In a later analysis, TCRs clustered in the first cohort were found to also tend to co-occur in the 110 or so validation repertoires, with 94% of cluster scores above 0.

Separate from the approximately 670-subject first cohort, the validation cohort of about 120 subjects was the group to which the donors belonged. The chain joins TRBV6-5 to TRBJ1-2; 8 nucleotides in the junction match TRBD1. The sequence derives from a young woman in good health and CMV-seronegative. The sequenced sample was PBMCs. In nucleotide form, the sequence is TGTGCCAGCAGAACGGCGGCAGGGGGCCGCGATGGCTACACCTTC. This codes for CASRTAAGGRDGYTF.